This TCR beta chain was observed in a study of human T cells and chemical hapten exposure. Overall study: Alopecia areata, totalis and universalis patients, mostly female, were included. Study results and caveats: With regard to DPC sensitization, TCRs above 1 in 1000 frequency did not change.

Time point defined: pre-sensitization, week 0. Treatment here: therapeutic diphenylcyclopropenone sensitization with weekly scalp DPC. Ahead of applying each patch test, blood was sampled. Unique molecular identifiers were linked by the library to individual cDNA molecules. TCRdb used MiXCR to reprocess the RACE reads, holding one entry per CDR3 protein. The sample carries around 300,000 distinct CDR3 sequences, 4.5% to 5.5% recorded once. This clonotype was observed at least ten times. The target antigen is unknown. The length of the CDR3 is 14 residues. The V and J ends lost 5 bases and 8 bases respectively, with 13 bases between them. Germline CDR1 and CDR2: MNHNY and SVGAGI (reference sequence).

This chain uses TRBV6-6 with TRBJ1-6, with D possibly being TRBD1 (6 bases). This receptor was obtained from a woman between 18 and 29 years old with alopecia areata. Some clones in this sample may be carry-over from other donors' samples. The sequencing used whole blood, collected in connection with sensitization to the hapten diphenylcyclopropenone (DPC). CDR3 DNA sequence: TGTGCCAGCAGTAAAAGGGGGGACTATTCACCCCTCCACTTT. Its translation is CASSKRGDYSPLHF.